The 10 T cell receptor beta chains in this list originate from one sample, sequenced in a study of early T cells in non-severe SARS-CoV-2 infection (dated by TCRdb to about 2021). Receptors were amplified or captured by 5' RACE. Sequencing was carried out with a NextSeq 500. TCRdb trimmed the raw reads at Q25, called clones with MiXCR and kept productive beta chains. Each CDR3 protein gets just one entry, which takes the most common genes and DNA from the rows behind it. Here the sample has more than 65,000 distinct CDR3 sequences; 13% occur a single time. The top ten hold roughly 5.2% of the sample. Sequences were obtained from whole blood. These TCRs come from an adult who was a healthcare worker with PCR-confirmed SARS-CoV-2 infection or an uninfected control (not recorded which).

In its sample, this clonotype was seen a few times. This chain links TRBV5-1 with TRBJ2-7; 7 positions match TRBD1. J gave up 0 bases and V 4 bases, and 7 bases lay outside the gene matches. The CDR3 has 15 amino acids. Germline V gene lookup returns CDR1 SGHRS and CDR2 YFSETQ. The CDR3 bases are TGCGCCAGCAGCCCCTGGGACAGAAGCTCCTACGAGCAGTACTTC. Translated, it gives CASSPWDRSSYEQYF.

This clonotype was seen at least ten times. CDR3 in amino acids: CSVEVGHLNEKLFF. The CDR3 nucleotides are TGCAGCGTTGAAGTGGGACACTTAAATGAAAAACTGTTTTTT. This chain links TRBV29-1 with TRBJ1-4; D may be TRBD1 (6 bases). The V and J ends lost 1 base and 5 bases respectively, with 11 bases between them. CDR1 and CDR2 from the germline V gene are SQVTM and ANQGSEA. This CDR3 contains 14 residues.

The genes are TRBV6-2 or TRBV6-3 and TRBJ2-3, with 7 positions matching TRBD2. The CDR3 is made up of 13 amino acids. J lost 6 bases, V lost 6 bases, and 6 bases had no gene match. The germline V gene encodes CDR1 MNHEY and CDR2 SVGEGT. The CDR3: CASRRDYSDTQYF. DNA for the CDR3: TGTGCCAGCAGACGGGACTACTCTGATACGCAGTATTTT.

This sequence joins TRBV20-1 and TRBJ2-5; 9 bases are shared with TRBD1. CDR1 and CDR2 from the germline V gene are DFQATT and SNEGSKA (reference sequence). Unmatched junction bases numbered 7, after V lost 3 bases and J lost 5 bases. This CDR3 contains 14 residues. The CDR3 bases are TGCAGTGCTAGCCCTACAGGGGGCGGCGAGACCCAGTACTTC. Residues: CSASPTGGGETQYF.

The gene calls are TRBV5-1 and TRBJ1-2, with D hard to call. V lost 0 bases and J lost 4, with 10 bases in between. The CDR3 is 14 residues long. Germline CDR1 SGHRS, CDR2 YFSETQ. The CDR3 region is CASSLAIRGYGYTF. CDR3 nucleotide sequence: TGCGCCAGCAGCTTGGCTATACGTGGCTATGGCTACACCTTC. The variable domain in full, completed from reference TRBV5-1 and TRBJ1-2, reads KAGVTQTPRYLIKTRGQQVTLSCSPISGHRSVSWYQQTPGQGLQFLFEYFSETQRNKGNFPGRFSGRQFSNSRSEMNVSTLELGDSALYLCASSLAIRGYGYTFGSGTRLTVV.

This clonotype has ten or more counts. The chain has TRBV30 and TRBJ1-2; D is unclear. V shed 3 bases and J shed 3 bases, with 5 bases lying between them. The germline gives CDR1 GTSNPN, CDR2 SVGIG (reference sequence). The CDR3 extends over 11 amino acids. CDR3 DNA sequence: TGTGCCTGGAGCGCGGACTATGGCTACACCTTC. This sequence encodes CAWSADYGYTF. The whole variable domain, remainder taken from reference TRBV30 and TRBJ1-2, is SQTIHQWPATLVQPVGSPLSLECTVEGTSNPNLYWYRQAAGRGLQLLFYSVGIGQISSEVPQNLSASRPQDRQFILSSKKLLLSDSGFYLCAWSADYGYTFGSGTRLTVV.

This sequence joins TRBV7-9 and TRBJ1-1; 7 nucleotides match TRBD1. CDR1 is SEHNR and CDR2 is FQNEAQ in the germline V gene (reference sequence). J was trimmed by 8 bases and V by 5 bases; bases with no gene match: 11. CDR3 length: 14 residues. For the CDR3, the DNA is TGTGCCAGCAGCAAATACCGTACGGACAGGGAAGCTTTCTTT. Encoded protein: CASSKYRTDREAFF.

At least ten counts were recorded for this clonotype. This chain uses TRBV5-1 with TRBJ2-2; TRBD2 aligns across 7 bases. Germline CDR1 is SGHRS and CDR2 is YFSETQ. The CDR3 is made up of 15 amino acids. Germline trimming cut 4 bases from V and 2 bases from J; bases unmatched to any gene: 5. The DNA of the CDR3 is TGCGCCAGCAGCCCCCTAGCGGATAACACCGGGGAGCTGTTTTTT. Protein sequence: CASSPLADNTGELFF.

The J gene is TRBJ1-1, the V gene TRBV11-1; D unclear. The CDR3 is 14 amino acids. V was clipped by 3 bases and J by 1 base, with 9 bases between them. CDR1 is SGHAT and CDR2 is FQDESV in the germline V gene (reference sequence). The DNA of the CDR3 is TGTGCCAGCAGCTTGGGTCAGGAGAACACTGAAGCTTTCTTT. As protein: CASSLGQENTEAFF.

There are many counts of this clonotype. The rearrangement links TRBV14 to TRBJ2-2; D gene ambiguous. The V gene's germline CDR1 is SGHDN and CDR2 FVKESK. The CDR3 consists of 14 residues. The V and J ends lost 0 bases and 2 bases respectively, with 4 bases between them. CDR3 region: CASSQDFNTGELFF. As DNA, the CDR3 is TGTGCCAGCAGCCAAGATTTTAACACCGGGGAGCTGTTTTTT.